The 19 T cell receptor beta chains below were found in one sample sequenced in a study of T cells in Graves' hyperthyroidism and ophthalmopathy. The CDR3 regions of TCR beta were amplified from RNA transcripts. The HTBI primer set was used in a first-round RT-PCR of the TCR CDR3. TCRdb reanalysed the multiplex PCR reads using MiXCR and keeps one entry per CDR3 protein. This sample has some 360,000 distinct CDR3 sequences, with 11% to 15% found just once. Sequencing input: blood. These receptors originate from a woman in her fifties or sixties with Graves' hyperthyroidism.

Comments on this clonotype: A single base separates this from a much larger clone, so it may be a read error. The V call is TRBV7-3, the J call TRBJ2-5, with D uncertain. The CDR3 extends over 12 amino acids. The V gene's germline CDR1 is SGHTA and CDR2 FQGTGA. V lost 3 bases and J lost 5, with 7 bases in between. The CDR3 sequence: CASSFYSETQYF. The CDR3 DNA reads as TGTGCCAGCAGCTTTTACAGCGAGACCCAGTACTTC.

This clonotype was seen many times. This chain uses TRBV19 with TRBJ2-7; D possibly matches TRBD1 or TRBD2 (5 bases each). The CDR3 has 15 amino acids. V lost 3 bases to trimming and J lost 0 bases, with 12 bases between them. The germline CDR1 and CDR2 sequences are LNHDA and SQIVND (reference sequence). The CDR3 bases are TGTGCCAGTAGTATCGGGGCAGGAAGCTCCTACGAGCAGTACTTC. As protein: CASSIGAGSSYEQYF.

This clonotype was picked up many times. The rearrangement links TRBV20-1 to TRBJ2-5; perhaps D is TRBD1 or TRBD2 (5 bases each). V was cut by 6 bases and J by 1 base, with 15 bases left in between. Germline V gene data show CDR1 as DFQATT and CDR2 as SNEGSKA (reference sequence). This CDR3 is 14 amino acids long. CDR3 coding DNA: TGCAGTGCCCCGGGACCGGGAACCCAAGAGACCCAGTACTTC. As protein: CSAPGPGTQETQYF.

This clonotype was counted ten times or more. The chain couples TRBV9 to TRBJ2-5; D is unresolved. Germline CDR1 is SGDLS and CDR2 is YYNGEE. There are 13 residues in the CDR3. V lost 4 bases and J 5 bases, leaving 12 bases between the germline ends. CDR3 in amino acids: CASSSDPRETQYF. The CDR3 DNA reads TGTGCCAGCAGCTCCGATCCGAGGGAGACCCAGTACTTC.

This clonotype was detected many times. This chain connects TRBV11-1 to TRBJ2-1; TRBD2 matches at 7 bases. Germline V lookup: CDR1 SGHAT, CDR2 FQDESV (reference sequence). This CDR3 has 17 amino acids. The trim removed 11 bases at V and 1 base at J, leaving 17 bases unmatched. The DNA of the CDR3 is TGTGCCTCAAGGGGAGGGCGGGAGTTTGGGTCCTACAATGAGCAGTTCTTC. Translating it yields CASRGGREFGSYNEQFF.

This clonotype appeared many times. The J gene is TRBJ2-3, the V gene TRBV28; D is possibly TRBD1 (6 bases). Trimming removed 2 bases from V and 4 bases from J, with 13 bases in between. Germline V gene sequence: CDR1 MDHEN, CDR2 SYDVKM. This CDR3 spans 15 amino acids. DNA of the CDR3: TGTGCCAGCAGTTTACCACAGGGAATTCCAGATACGCAGTATTTT. This encodes CASSLPQGIPDTQYF.

Comments on this clonotype: A much larger clone is a single base away; this may be a read error. The chain combines TRBV2 with TRBJ2-2; D is undetermined. The ends were cut back, 8 bases at V and 4 bases at J, with 14 bases in the middle. CDR1 and CDR2 from the germline V gene are SNHLY and FYNNEI. This CDR3 is built from 14 residues. The CDR3 region has the DNA TGTGCCAGCCAAAAGGGCACCTTCACCGGGGAGCTGTTTTTT. This codes for CASQKGTFTGELFF.

This clonotype was detected ten times or more. This sequence joins TRBV29-1 and TRBJ2-5; 9 bases align to TRBD1. J gave up 4 bases and V 7 bases, and 7 bases lay outside the gene matches. The CDR3 covers 13 residues. Germline V CDR1 and CDR2: SQVTM, ANQGSEA. This chain's CDR3 is CSGRTGAGETQYF. CDR3 DNA: TGCAGCGGCCGGACAGGGGCCGGAGAGACCCAGTACTTC. Complete variable domain (other parts from reference TRBV29-1 and TRBJ2-5): SAVISQKPSRDICQRGTSLTIQCQVDSQVTMMFWYRQQPGQSLTLIATANQGSEATYESGFVIDKFPISRPNLTFSTLTVSNMSPEDSSIYLCSGRTGAGETQYFGPGTRLLVL.

This clonotype was seen ten or more times. This rearrangement joins TRBV29-1 to TRBJ1-1, with 7 bases aligning to TRBD1. Germline lookup yields CDR1 SQVTM and CDR2 ANQGSEA. Trimming at V came to 7 bases and at J to 3 bases, leaving 5 bases not matched to a gene. This CDR3 is built from 12 residues. The CDR3 loop reads CSATGVYTEAFF. The CDR3 coding sequence is TGCAGCGCCACAGGGGTCTACACTGAAGCTTTCTTT.

This clonotype was seen ten or more times. V is TRBV28 and J is TRBJ1-1, with D unresolved. Germline loops: CDR1 MDHEN, CDR2 SYDVKM. Trimming cost V 4 bases and J 4 bases, with 4 bases left between them. The CDR3 totals 11 residues. The CDR3: CASSSSTEAFF. For the CDR3, the DNA is TGTGCCAGCAGTTCTTCCACTGAAGCTTTCTTT. The full variable domain, with the rest looked up from reference TRBV28 and TRBJ1-1, is DVKVTQSSRYLVKRTGEKVFLECVQDMDHENMFWYRQDPGLGLRLIYFSYDVKMKEKGDIPEGYSVSREKKERFSLILESASTNQTSMYLCASSSSTEAFFGQGTRLTVV.

At least ten counts were recorded for this clonotype. The rearrangement joins TRBV12-3 or TRBV12-4 to TRBJ1-1; D gene unclear. Trimming pared 6 bases from V and 5 bases from J, leaving 16 bases between. The CDR3 runs to 14 residues. The CDR3 DNA sequence: TGTGCCAGCAGCCTACAGAGGAAAGGTACTGAAGCTTTCTTT. This codes for CASSLQRKGTEAFF.

In its sample, this clonotype was seen many times. The V and J genes are TRBV3-1 and TRBJ1-1, with 10 positions matching TRBD1. V was pared by 7 bases and J by 5 bases, with 7 bases of the junction left unmatched. CDR1 is LGHDT, CDR2 YNNKEL, per germline (reference sequence). The CDR3 extends over 14 amino acids. CDR3 in DNA: TGTGCCAGCATCCCGGACAGGGGGGGGACTGAAGCTTTCTTT. Its translation: CASIPDRGGTEAFF.

The gene calls are TRBV10-3 and TRBJ2-7; 8 nucleotides agree with TRBD2. Germline CDR1 ENHRY, CDR2 SYGVKD. Trimming cost V 3 bases and J 3 bases; bases outside gene matches: 4. This CDR3 comprises 14 residues. The DNA for the CDR3 is TGTGCCATCAGTGACCGGGAGGGAGGCTACGAGCAGTACTTC. Residues: CAISDREGGYEQYF.

Many counts were recorded for this clonotype. The rearrangement links TRBV3-1 to TRBJ2-1, with D possibly being TRBD2 (7 bases). Germline assignment: CDR1 LGHDT and CDR2 YNNKEL (reference sequence). The V end lost 1 base, the J end lost 7 bases, and 14 bases lay between the germline ends. The CDR3 runs to 15 residues. CDR3 DNA: TGTGCCAGCAGCCAAGCCGGAGGGGGGGATAATGAGCAGTTCTTC. Its translation: CASSQAGGGDNEQFF.

In its sample, this clonotype was seen many times. The chain is built from TRBV28 and TRBJ1-2; D perhaps matches TRBD1 (5 bases). The CDR3 length is 21 residues. Germline V gives CDR1 MDHEN, CDR2 SYDVKM. V gave up 2 bases and J gave up 8 bases, with 36 bases separating them. CDR3 in amino acids: CASSLSYLLSSMAGWVGGYTF. The DNA for the CDR3 is TGTGCCAGCAGTTTAAGTTATTTATTGTCGAGCATGGCAGGGTGGGTTGGAGGCTACACCTTC.

This clonotype was picked up many times. The chain links TRBV5-1 to TRBJ1-3, with 7 bases aligning to TRBD1. The V segment lost 4 bases and the J segment 0 bases; nucleotides outside the gene matches: 4. Germline V gene data show CDR1 as SGHRS and CDR2 as YFSETQ. The CDR3 covers 15 residues. DNA of the CDR3: TGCGCCAGCAGCCTGGGGACAGCCTCTGGAAACACCATATATTTT. Its protein is CASSLGTASGNTIYF.

In its sample, this clonotype was seen a few times. This chain links TRBV9 with TRBJ1-4; D is possibly TRBD1 (5 bases). Between the trimmed V and J ends, which lost 7 bases and 10 bases, there was a span of 14 bases. CDR3 length equals 12 residues. CDR1 and CDR2 from the germline V gene are SGDLS and YYNGEE. CDR3 nucleotides: TGTGCCAGCGGGCAGGGTAACGGAAAACTGTTTTTT. This encodes CASGQGNGKLFF.

This clonotype was recorded many times. V usage is TRBV3-1 and J usage is TRBJ1-4, with D perhaps matching TRBD1 (5 bases). The V end was cut by 5 bases, the J end by 5 bases, with 15 bases between. The length of the CDR3 is 15 residues. Germline V gene data show CDR1 as LGHDT and CDR2 as YNNKEL (reference sequence). The CDR3: CASSRQLGLNEKLFF. CDR3 DNA: TGTGCCAGCAGCAGGCAGTTGGGACTAAATGAAAAACTGTTTTTT.

This clonotype showed up just a few times. The chain couples TRBV5-1 to TRBJ1-6; the match to TRBD1 covers 12 bases. This CDR3 is 14 amino acids long. The V gene's germline CDR1 is SGHRS and CDR2 YFSETQ. The V gene end was trimmed by 4 bases and the J gene end by 13 bases; junction bases not matched to a gene: 6. CDR3 DNA sequence: TGCGCCAGCAGCCTCCGGGACAGGGGGCGCCCCCTCCACTTT. This encodes CASSLRDRGRPLHF.